The entry that follows covers one T cell receptor (beta chain) sequence. The antigen is undetermined. The CDR3 runs to 15 residues. V shed 6 bases and J shed 0 bases, with 14 bases lying between them. Germline V CDR1 and CDR2: SNHLY, FYNNEI. The data were produced by immunoSEQ multiplex PCR, yet TCRdb's version contains in-frame clones alone and is incomplete. The sample gives about 120,000 clones, just under 95% of which show up once; over 6% is in the top ten. The data were taken from a study of T cell responses to AZD1222 COVID-19 vaccine. Study-level findings and limits: In all cases, repertoires were sampled only after the peak T cell response. Elevations in Spike-specific TCR breadth and depth followed administration of two AZD1222 doses.

This TCR was recovered from an adult in good health. This sequence joins TRBV2 and TRBJ1-1; D is possibly TRBD1 (5 bases). The sample consisted of peripheral blood, taken on day 0 of AZD1222 vaccination. The CDR3 here is CASRGVGSMNTEAFF. DNA of the CDR3: TGTGCCAGCAGGGGGGTGGGCAGCATGAACACTGAAGCTTTCTTT.